These 9 T cell receptor beta chains share one sample of origin, sequenced in a study of T cell changes during pregnancy in multiple sclerosis. Sequencing used immunoSEQ multiplex PCR; TCRdb keeps in-frame clones, though not all of them. The sample records under 65,000 clones, around 90% being singletons. The specimen comprised peripheral blood, sampled in the second trimester of pregnancy. The receptors were gathered from a female donor with multiple sclerosis, enrolled in a pregnancy study.

The V and J genes are TRBV2 and TRBJ2-3, with TRBD2 as a possible D gene (7 bases). The CDR3 has 16 residues. V was clipped by 6 bases and J by 6 bases, with 22 bases between them. Germline V gives CDR1 SNHLY, CDR2 FYNNEI. CDR3 coding DNA: TGTGCCAGCAGGGGGGGAGGGGGGAGCCAGCTGGATACGCAGTATTTT. It codes for CASRGGGGSQLDTQYF.

The chain carries TRBV27 and TRBJ1-5; 8 bases match TRBD1. Germline V gene lookup returns CDR1 MNHEY and CDR2 SMNVEV (reference sequence). The CDR3 runs 14 residues. The J segment lost 6 bases and the V segment lost 5 bases, leaving 6 bases of the junction unmatched. DNA of the CDR3: TGTGCCAGCAGTCCCGGACAGGGTTTTCAGCCCCAGCATTTT. The encoded protein is CASSPGQGFQPQHF.

The chain combines TRBV5-1 with TRBJ2-7, with 7 bases that match TRBD2. V lost 6 bases to trimming and J lost 5 bases; unmatched junction nucleotides: 14. Germline V CDR1 and CDR2: SGHRS, YFSETQ. CDR3 length: 15 residues. CDR3 bases: TGCGCCAGCAACCCCCAGGCGGGGGAGCAACACGAGCAGTACTTC. Translated, it gives CASNPQAGEQHEQYF.

The chain employs TRBV4-2 and TRBJ1-2; D perhaps matches TRBD1 (6 bases). Per germline, CDR1 LGHNA and CDR2 YNFKEQ. The CDR3 is made up of 21 amino acids. With 0 bases removed from V and 8 bases from J, the gap between germline ends came to 34 bases. The CDR3 is CASSQDRVGRGKSPLKRGYTF. The CDR3 bases are TGTGCCAGCAGCCAAGATCGTGTCGGGAGGGGGAAAAGCCCACTTAAACGCGGCTACACCTTC.

The V and J genes are TRBV30 and TRBJ2-3, with 9 positions matching TRBD2. Trimming at V came to 1 base and at J to 2 bases, leaving 4 bases not matched to a gene. There are 15 residues in the CDR3. Germline CDR1 GTSNPN, CDR2 SVGIG (reference sequence). In DNA, the CDR3 is TGTGCCTGGAGTGCGACTAGCGGAAACACAGATACGCAGTATTTT. Its protein product is CAWSATSGNTDTQYF.

V gene TRBV7-9 combines with J gene TRBJ2-7; D is perhaps TRBD2 (5 bases). V lost 7 bases to trimming and J lost 2 bases, with 12 bases between them. The CDR3 sequence is 13 residues long. Germline CDR1 and CDR2: SEHNR and FQNEAQ (reference sequence). CDR3 DNA: TGTGCCAGCAACGGGATCGGGCCCTACGAGCAGTACTTC. Amino acid sequence: CASNGIGPYEQYF.

CDR3 DNA: TGTGCCAGCAGCTTTCTTGGCGACAGTACCTACGAGCAGTACTTC. Amino acid sequence: CASSFLGDSTYEQYF. V usage is TRBV7-6 and J usage is TRBJ2-7, with a tentative D call TRBD1 (5 bases). V was pared by 3 bases and J by 2 bases, with 14 bases between. CDR1 is SGHVS, CDR2 FNYEAQ, per germline. The CDR3 covers 15 residues.

The chain employs TRBV29-1 and TRBJ1-1; D gene unclear. Per germline, CDR1 SQVTM and CDR2 ANQGSEA. V lost 7 bases and J lost 0, with 9 bases in between. The CDR3 totals 12 residues. CDR3 bases: TGCAGCGGTACTATTATGAACACTGAAGCTTTCTTT. It encodes CSGTIMNTEAFF.

This chain joins TRBV30 and TRBJ1-1; possible D gene TRBD1, 5 bases. Per germline, CDR1 GTSNPN and CDR2 SVGIG (reference sequence). The CDR3 covers 12 residues. Trimming took off 3 bases at V and 6 bases at J, with 11 bases between the two ends. CDR3 nucleotide sequence: TGTGCCTGGAGCGCATGGGGCCCTGAAGCTTTCTTT. Its protein product is CAWSAWGPEAFF.